Below, one T cell receptor beta chain is given with its context. This clonotype was observed once. Its antigen target is currently unknown. No much larger clone is present one base from it, and per-base qualities are unavailable. Evidence from a single read is weak. This sample was included in a study of CD8 T cells in Susac syndrome (dated by TCRdb to about 2019). For the wider study: Whether CD8+ T cell activation and differentiation in Susac syndrome was antigen driven was tested using repertoire sequencing. The clonality of the CD8+ T cell repertoire was compared across 12 healthy donors, roughly 14 Susac syndrome patients and under 18 multiple sclerosis patients.

Peripheral blood CD8+ and CD4+ T cells from healthy donors, Susac syndrome patients and multiple sclerosis patients were profiled by high-throughput TCR beta sequencing. The multiple sclerosis controls were treatment-naive patients whose relapsing-remitting disease, either stable or active, fulfilled the revised McDonald criteria. CD8+ TEMRA cells were enriched by FACS, while bulk CD8+ and CD4+ T cells were purified by magnetic negative isolation. Blood was drawn into EDTA tubes, processed within 24 hours, and PBMCs were isolated by density gradient centrifugation. PBMCs intended for TCR sequencing were frozen in liquid nitrogen and were later thawed in a 37 degrees C water bath. The sorted or isolated CD4+, CD8+ and CD8+ TEMRA cells reached a purity of at least 90%. RNA was extracted with the RNeasy kit and roughly 0.5 to 1 ug was reverse transcribed using random hexamers. The immunoSEQ multiplex PCR assay, which covers 54 Vbeta and 13 Jbeta segments, was used to amplify TCR beta CDR3 regions. PCR amplification bias was corrected using a synthetic template baseline for primer optimization and computational correction. The original methods were these. Reads were annotated to V, D and J genes per IMGT and analyzed with immunoSEQ Analyzer, keeping only productive sequences. Clonality was calculated as one minus the Shannon entropy normalized by log2 of the number of productive unique sequences. Public and private clones were assessed among the 100 most prevalent clones of each patient and control. Clones were defined as Susac-specific if absent from the healthy and MS cohorts, from roughly 1,100 published viral clones and from other ImmuneACCESS disease sequences. TCRdb trimmed the raw reads at Q25, called clones with MiXCR and kept productive beta chains. A single entry per CDR3 protein holds the most common genes and DNA from its merged rows. What appears here as the V and J calls and clone size reflects TCRdb's work, not the paper's. The sample records 400,000 to 550,000 distinct CDR3 sequences, roughly 85% of which are singletons. The top ten clones comprise around 0.12% of the sample.

Trimming at the junction amounts to 6 bases on V and 0 bases on J, and the germline ends lie 15 bases apart. CDR1 and CDR2 are read off the germline V gene as SQVTM and ANQGSEA. Including cysteine and phenylalanine, the CDR3 has 15 amino acids. Of the read, only the CDR3 DNA is kept; its 45 bases are in frame from base 1. Study-wide conclusions, independent of this receptor: The TCR sequencing and HLA analysis was acknowledged to have included a relatively small number of individuals.

The sample was CD8+ T cells from PBMCs. The receptor was isolated from a human donor with multiple sclerosis. The chain links TRBV29-1 with TRBJ2-1, with TRBD2 as a weak D call on 6 bases. Here is the DNA: TGCAGCGTGATCAATAGCGGAGCCTCCTACAATGAGCAGTTCTTC. It encodes CSVINSGASYNEQFF.